These T cell receptor beta chains were read from a single sample in a study of identical twins. TCRdb reprocessed the 5' RACE reads with MiXCR, giving one entry per CDR3 protein. The sample includes around 550,000 distinct CDR3 sequences, about 16% seen only once; the top ten take less than 0.5%. The same data also went into a second study, on yellow fever vaccine responses in identical twins.

What was sequenced was CD4+ T cells sorted from blood. The receptors originated from a woman aged 18-29 years in good health. CDR3s include the opening cysteine and the closing phenylalanine or tryptophan. A D gene is named only where the DNA matches it firmly. Clone size appears in some rows only: once, few, many, or a class for an expanded clone.

>.|few|TRBJ1-2|13|TRBV9
CASSVGATYGYTF
TGTGCCAGCAGCGTGGGGGCAACCTATGGCTACACCTTC
>TRBD2|.|TRBJ2-1|16|TRBV4-1
CASSRGTSDYYNEQFF
TGCGCCAGCAGCCGAGGGACTAGCGATTACTACAATGAGCAGTTCTTC
>TRBD2|.|TRBJ2-3|18|TRBV12-3/TRBV12-4
CASSLALSSGPSTDTQYF
TGTGCCAGCAGTTTAGCGTTGTCTAGCGGACCTAGCACAGATACGCAGTATTTT
>TRBD1|.|TRBJ1-2|15|TRBV10-2
CASSEQGTAYYGYTF
TGCGCCAGCAGTGAGCAAGGGACAGCTTATTATGGCTACACCTTC
>.|few|TRBJ2-2|14|TRBV3-1
CASSQRESAGELFF
TGTGCCAGCAGCCAACGGGAGTCGGCCGGGGAGCTGTTTTTT
>.|.|TRBJ2-2|17|TRBV11-2
CASSLIVGARGTGELFF
TGTGCCAGCAGCTTAATTGTTGGGGCGAGGGGCACCGGGGAGCTGTTTTTT
>TRBD1|.|TRBJ1-2|15|TRBV10-3
CAISPIDRGHYGYTF
TGTGCCATCAGTCCCATCGACAGGGGACACTATGGCTACACCTTC
>.|.|TRBJ2-5|13|TRBV20-1
CSGQRGVQETQYF
TGCAGTGGCCAAAGGGGGGTCCAAGAGACCCAGTACTTC
>TRBD2|few|TRBJ2-2|15|TRBV6-1
CASSPGLVNTGELFF
TGTGCCAGTTCCCCGGGACTAGTTAACACCGGGGAGCTGTTTTTT
>.|.|TRBJ2-3|18|TRBV5-1
CASSLRGDYYSSTDTQYF
TGCGCCAGCAGCTTGAGGGGGGACTACTACTCTAGCACAGATACGCAGTATTTT
>.|few|TRBJ2-1|13|TRBV29-1
CSVGSSSYNEQFF
TGCAGCGTGGGTTCGTCCTCCTACAATGAGCAGTTCTTC
>TRBD2|.|TRBJ2-3|15|TRBV10-3
CAISLLAGDTDTQYF
TGTGCCATCAGCCTACTAGCGGGGGACACAGATACGCAGTATTTT
>.|.|TRBJ2-1|15|TRBV11-2
CASRRPYSSYNEQFF
TGTGCCAGCAGACGACCGTACAGCTCCTACAATGAGCAGTTCTTC
>.|.|TRBJ1-6|13|TRBV10-1
CASSIDGSSPLHF
TGCGCCAGCAGTATTGATGGGAGTTCACCCCTCCACTTT
>.|many|TRBJ1-5|16|TRBV12-3/TRBV12-4
CASSTGQTGPPQPQHF
TGTGCCAGCAGTACTGGTCAAACAGGGCCCCCTCAGCCCCAGCATTTT
>TRBD1|few|TRBJ2-6|17|TRBV12-3/TRBV12-4
CASRSDRGPSGANVLTF
TGTGCCAGCAGGTCGGACAGGGGGCCCTCTGGGGCCAACGTCCTGACTTTC
>TRBD2|.|TRBJ2-1|18|TRBV12-3/TRBV12-4
CASSLAGPLASTGNEQFF
TGTGCCAGCAGTTTAGCGGGCCCACTAGCGAGCACGGGGAATGAGCAGTTCTTC
>TRBD1|.|TRBJ2-1|13|TRBV10-3
CATAGTGINEQFF
TGTGCCACCGCTGGGACAGGGATTAATGAGCAGTTCTTC
>.|.|TRBJ2-3|14|TRBV7-3
CASSLTPSTDTQYF
TGTGCCAGCAGCTTAACGCCGAGCACAGATACGCAGTATTTT
>.|many|TRBJ2-2|15|TRBV5-1
CASSIGHSNTGELFF
TGCGCCAGCAGCATCGGACATTCGAACACCGGGGAGCTGTTTTTT
>TRBD2|few|TRBJ2-4|16|TRBV7-9
CASSLVAGEAKNIQYF
TGTGCCAGCAGCTTAGTGGCGGGGGAGGCCAAAAACATTCAGTACTTC
>.|.|TRBJ1-1|14|TRBV5-1
CASSLEGPGTEAFF
TGCGCCAGCAGCTTGGAAGGTCCCGGCACTGAAGCTTTCTTT